This TCR beta chain was captured by sequencing in a study of blood T cell repertoires in COVID-19. Study summary: The United States, Italy and Spain provided the acute and convalescent COVID-19 samples. Sources were T cells, B-cell-depleted T cells, or PBMCs; the material itself was cDNA or gDNA.

CDR1 is GTSNPN, CDR2 SVGIG, per germline (reference sequence). The CDR3 length is 16 residues. The V segment lost 5 bases and the J segment 5 bases; nucleotides outside the gene matches: 15. Authors' processing steps: Researchers report that nucleated cell counts were estimated from reference gene primer amplification. The assay was immunoSEQ multiplex PCR, and TCRdb's table has in-frame clones only and misses some. The V and J calls and the clone size are those of that table, but D and trimming were determined from the DNA. The table lists around 94,000 clones, almost 85% of them singletons. Source material: peripheral blood. The sequence was collected from a man aged 35-49 years with active or convalescent COVID-19. The V and J genes are TRBV30 and TRBJ2-5; 9 bases line up with TRBD2. CDR3 sequence (DNA): TGTGCCTGGGCACCCCGGGCGGGGGGGCCGCGGGAGACCCAGTACTTC. Amino acid sequence: CAWAPRAGGPRETQYF. Full variable domain (outside the CDR3, taken from reference TRBV30 and TRBJ2-5): SQTIHQWPATLVQPVGSPLSLECTVEGTSNPNLYWYRQAAGRGLQLLFYSVGIGQISSEVPQNLSASRPQDRQFILSSKKLLLSDSGFYLCAWAPRAGGPRETQYFGPGTRLLVL.